This entry lists 21 T cell receptor beta chains sequenced from one sample in a study of regulatory dendritic cells for organ transplantation. The repertoire was sequenced with immunoSEQ multiplex PCR; TCRdb's copy has only in-frame clones and lacks some. Here the sample spans 25,000 to 30,000 clones, 80% to 85% being singletons. Sequencing was carried out using naive CD4+ T cells from blood. Stated subset: CD45RA+ naive T cells. Every receptor here comes from a human donor in good health.

The V gene is TRBV27, the J gene TRBJ1-1, with 7 bases lining up with TRBD1. This CDR3 is 18 amino acids long. J was trimmed by 0 bases and V by 7 bases; bases with no gene match: 17. Germline V gene sequence: CDR1 MNHEY, CDR2 SMNVEV (reference sequence). The CDR3 is CASTTLRDSQNLNTEAFF. The CDR3, as DNA: TGTGCCAGCACAACGCTGCGGGACAGCCAGAACTTGAACACTGAAGCTTTCTTT.

This clone was found a few times. The J gene is TRBJ1-1, the V gene TRBV5-1; D gene ambiguous. V lost 3 bases to trimming and J lost 1 base, with 10 bases between them. Germline V gives CDR1 SGHRS, CDR2 YFSETQ. This CDR3 is built from 14 residues. This CDR3 reads CASSSDTPNTEAFF. The CDR3, as DNA: TGCGCCAGCAGCTCAGACACGCCGAACACTGAAGCTTTCTTT.

The CDR3 is CASSPTGGDEKLFF. CDR3 nucleotide sequence: TGCGCCAGCAGCCCGACAGGGGGCGACGAAAAACTGTTTTTT. The chain couples TRBV5-1 to TRBJ1-4; 10 bases align to TRBD1. The germline V gene has CDR1 SGHRS and CDR2 YFSETQ. The junction had 5 bases not matched to a gene; V was cut back by 4 bases and J by 8 bases. The CDR3 covers 14 residues.

The chain couples TRBV7-2 to TRBJ2-3, with D hard to call. The ends were cut back, 1 base at V and 2 bases at J, with 13 bases in the middle. The germline CDR1 and CDR2 sequences are SGHTA and FQGNSA. There are 16 residues in the CDR3. CDR3: CASSLDVPPNTDTQYF. The DNA for the CDR3 is TGTGCCAGCAGCTTAGATGTTCCCCCAAACACAGATACGCAGTATTTT.

This chain joins TRBV4-2 and TRBJ2-2; 10 nucleotides align to TRBD2. CDR3 length: 15 amino acids. The V and J ends lost 5 bases and 6 bases, in that order; junction bases with no gene match: 6. Per the germline V gene, CDR1 is LGHNA and CDR2 is YNFKEQ. CDR3 loop: CASSSSGLAAGELFF. In DNA form, the CDR3 reads TGTGCCAGCAGCTCCAGTGGACTAGCGGCCGGGGAGCTGTTTTTT.

This clone was detected only once. The chain employs TRBV14 and TRBJ2-7, with D perhaps TRBD1 (6 bases). Germline CDR1 SGHDN, CDR2 FVKESK. V was pared by 1 base and J by 6 bases, with 13 bases between. There are 14 residues in the CDR3. Here the CDR3 DNA reads TGTGCCAGCAGCCAAGGGGTCTGGGGGCGCGAGCAGTACTTC. Its protein is CASSQGVWGREQYF. Full variable domain (missing parts from reference TRBV14 and TRBJ2-7): EAGVTQFPSHSVIEKGQTVTLRCDPISGHDNLYWYRRVMGKEIKFLLHFVKESKQDESGMPNNRFLAERTGGTYSTLKVQPAELEDSGVYFCASSQGVWGREQYFGPGTRLTVT.

This chain uses TRBV6-5 with TRBJ1-1; D gene ambiguous. V was clipped by 0 bases and J by 1 base, with 6 bases between them. This CDR3 has 14 residues. Germline V gene data show CDR1 as MNHEY and CDR2 as SVGAGI. CDR3 sequence (DNA): TGTGCCAGCAGTTACTCGGCAGGGAACACTGAAGCTTTCTTT. It encodes CASSYSAGNTEAFF.

This chain uses TRBV19 with TRBJ1-5; unclear D gene. The CDR3 is made up of 14 amino acids. Germline-derived CDR1 and CDR2 are LNHDA and SQIVND (reference sequence). V lost 3 bases, J lost 4 bases, and 10 bases lay in between. The CDR3 spells CASSMAALNQPQHF. CDR3 sequence (DNA): TGTGCCAGTAGTATGGCGGCCCTTAATCAGCCCCAGCATTTT.

Only one count was recorded for this clone. The genes are TRBV18 and TRBJ2-7, with TRBD2 matching over 11 bases. With V trimmed by 3 bases and J by 1 base, 11 bases remained unmatched. Germline values: CDR1 KGHSH, CDR2 LQKENI. CDR3 size: 18 residues. For the CDR3, the DNA is TGTGCCAGCTCACCCGCAACTTCTAGCGGGGGGTTTTCCTACGAGCAGTACTTC. It codes for CASSPATSSGGFSYEQYF.

The chain joins TRBV5-4 to TRBJ2-3; 7 bases align to TRBD1. Germline CDR1 is SGHNT and CDR2 is YYREEE (reference sequence). This CDR3 contains 14 residues. V was pared by 6 bases and J by 1 base, with 5 bases of the junction left unmatched. As DNA, the CDR3 is TGTGCCAGCACACAGGGGCGAGGCACAGATACGCAGTATTTT. Translated, it gives CASTQGRGTDTQYF.

The chain uses TRBV2 and TRBJ2-5; 15 nucleotides match TRBD2. In germline, CDR1 is SNHLY, CDR2 FYNNEI. After removal of 6 bases from V and 3 bases from J, the junction contained 2 bases not matched to a gene. The CDR3 totals 15 residues. Written as DNA, the CDR3 is TGTGCCAGCAGCGGACTAGCGGGGGGGGAAGAGACCCAGTACTTC. This encodes CASSGLAGGEETQYF. The whole variable domain, filled in from reference TRBV2 and TRBJ2-5, reads EPEVTQTPSHQVTQMGQEVILRCVPISNHLYFYWYRQILGQKVEFLVSFYNNEISEKSEIFDDQFSVERPDGSNFTLKIRSTKLEDSAMYFCASSGLAGGEETQYFGPGTRLLVL.

CDR3 in amino acids: CSVEQGDTEAFF. CDR3 bases: TGCAGCGTGGAACAGGGGGACACTGAAGCTTTCTTT. The chain combines TRBV29-1 with TRBJ1-1, with 8 bases matching TRBD1. The CDR3 has 12 residues. The V segment lost 6 bases and the J segment 3 bases; nucleotides outside the gene matches: 3. CDR1 is SQVTM and CDR2 is ANQGSEA in the germline V gene.

This chain connects TRBV5-1 to TRBJ2-3; D possibly corresponds to TRBD1 (6 bases). V was pared by 1 base and J by 0 bases, with 12 bases between. The length of the CDR3 is 16 residues. Germline V gene sequence: CDR1 SGHRS, CDR2 YFSETQ. CDR3 nucleotide sequence: TGCGCCAGCAGCTTGATCGGGACACCGAGCACAGATACGCAGTATTTT. It translates to CASSLIGTPSTDTQYF.

V is TRBV4-1 and J is TRBJ2-3; D is ambiguous. CDR3 length: 15 residues. CDR1 and CDR2 (germline): MGHRA, YSYEKL. Trimming took off 0 bases at V and 7 bases at J, with 14 bases between the two ends. The CDR3 spells CASSQDLVSANTQYF. The CDR3 DNA sequence: TGCGCCAGCAGCCAAGATCTAGTCAGTGCTAATACGCAGTATTTT.

The chain couples TRBV6-1 to TRBJ1-1, with D tentatively TRBD1 (5 bases). Trimming pared 3 bases from V and 5 bases from J, leaving 10 bases between. CDR3 length: 13 residues. Germline V gene lookup returns CDR1 MNHNS and CDR2 SASEGT. DNA of the CDR3: TGTGCCAGCAGTGATCTGGGGGGGACTGAAGCTTTCTTT. Amino acid sequence: CASSDLGGTEAFF.

The chain employs TRBV7-9 and TRBJ1-4; 8 bases fit TRBD1. This CDR3 is built from 16 residues. The J segment lost 5 bases and the V segment lost 4 bases, leaving 9 bases of the junction unmatched. Germline V gives CDR1 SEHNR, CDR2 FQNEAQ (reference sequence). The CDR3 region is CASSSWETGVNEKLFF. CDR3 nucleotides: TGTGCCAGCAGCTCCTGGGAGACAGGGGTAAATGAAAAACTGTTTTTT.

The V gene is TRBV19, the J gene TRBJ1-4, with D uncertain. Trimming cost V 1 base and J 16 bases, with 16 bases left between them. In germline, CDR1 is LNHDA, CDR2 SQIVND (reference sequence). This CDR3 contains 13 residues. The CDR3, as DNA: TGTGCCAGTAGTATAGCGGTCCGATCACCCCGGTTTTTT. This sequence encodes CASSIAVRSPRFF.

This rearrangement joins TRBV6-5 to TRBJ1-2, with 8 bases fitting TRBD1. Per germline, CDR1 MNHEY and CDR2 SVGAGI. The CDR3 totals 15 residues. V shed 0 bases and J 4 bases; nucleotides not matched to a gene: 4. The CDR3 here is CASSYSQGAGYGYTF. Written as DNA, the CDR3 is TGTGCCAGCAGTTACTCGCAGGGGGCTGGCTATGGCTACACCTTC.

The chain employs TRBV6-5 and TRBJ1-6, with TRBD1 identical over 12 bases. The V and J ends lost 6 bases and 6 bases, in that order; junction bases with no gene match: 3. CDR1 is MNHEY and CDR2 is SVGAGI in the germline V gene. This CDR3 region has 15 residues. The CDR3 nucleotides read TGTGCCAGCAGGGGACAGGGGGCGCTTAATTCACCCCTCCACTTT. This encodes CASRGQGALNSPLHF.

The chain employs TRBV11-3 and TRBJ1-1; 8 bases are a match to TRBD1. The CDR3 runs 15 residues. CDR1 SGHNT and CDR2 YENEEA come from the germline V gene. The trim removed 0 bases at V and 1 base at J, leaving 1 base unmatched. CDR3: CASSLDRGPNTEAFF. The CDR3 coding sequence is TGTGCCAGCAGCTTAGACAGGGGGCCGAACACTGAAGCTTTCTTT.

This clone was detected a few times. The V call is TRBV2, the J call TRBJ1-6; a possible D gene is TRBD1 (6 bases). The length of the CDR3 is 13 residues. Germline lookup yields CDR1 SNHLY and CDR2 FYNNEI. Trimming stripped 7 bases from V and 11 bases from J, with 15 bases between. Written as DNA, the CDR3 is TGTGCCAGCACCACAGGGCTACGGACACCCCTCCACTTT. Translated: CASTTGLRTPLHF.